This is a list of T cell receptor beta chains from one sample in a study of T cell responses to AZD1222 COVID-19 vaccine. Profiling relied on immunoSEQ multiplex PCR, and the TCRdb table lists in-frame clones only, not all of them. This table has 110,000 or so clones, 88% appearing once. The specimen comprised peripheral blood, sampled on day 0 of AZD1222 vaccination. The receptors come from an adult in good health. Each CDR3 is given with its conserved first and last residue. Each record gives: V gene, D gene, J gene, CDR3 protein, CDR3 DNA. A D gene is named only where the DNA matches it firmly.

V: TRBV10-3
D: -
J: TRBJ2-3
CDR3: CAISASAGQRSDTQYF
DNA: TGTGCCATCAGTGCCTCGGCGGGACAGAGGTCGGATACGCAGTATTTT

V: TRBV7-3
D: -
J: TRBJ2-2
CDR3: CASSLGGVGSTNTGELFF
DNA: TGTGCCAGCAGCTTAGGTGGGGTGGGGTCAACCAACACCGGGGAGCTGTTTTTT

V: TRBV7-8
D: TRBD1
J: TRBJ1-3
CDR3: CASSLGTGAGNTIYF
DNA: TGTGCCAGCAGCTTAGGAACAGGGGCTGGAAACACCATATATTTT

V: TRBV6-6
D: -
J: TRBJ1-4
CDR3: CASSYSNGPGRF
DNA: TGTGCCAGCAGTTACTCGAATGGCCCGGGAAGGTTT